The clone carrying this T cell receptor beta chain showed up many times. The antigen is undetermined. Every patient was untreated before thyroid surgery. How the authors handled the data: Variation in CDR3 across clinicopathological groups served as the basis for constructing a distant-metastasis classifier in papillary thyroid cancer. MiXCR reprocessed the PCR reads for TCRdb. These V and J calls originate from TCRdb's pipeline instead of the authors' own analysis. The top ten hold roughly 3% of the sample, which has 35,000 to 55,000 clones, 20% to 25% seen once. The data were obtained in a study of metastatic and nonmetastatic thyroid tumors. Study-wide background: Repertoires from malignant and benign thyroid patients were compared across blood and tumor or nodule tissue. Study outcomes and limitations: According to reports, the diversity of TCR beta was significantly higher in malignant thyroid tumors than in benign nodules, and this held in both blood and tumor samples.

The germline gives CDR1 MNHNS, CDR2 SASEGT. This CDR3 has 12 residues. V lost 3 bases to trimming and J lost 6 bases, with 6 bases between them. The chain has TRBV6-1 and TRBJ2-1; maybe TRBD2 (5 bases). The sequencing input was blood. The TCR originated in a male donor with papillary thyroid cancer or a benign thyroid nodule (not recorded which). Some clones in this sample may be carry-over from other donors' samples. The CDR3 sequence is CASSELANEQFF. CDR3 nucleotide sequence: TGTGCCAGCAGTGAGCTAGCCAATGAGCAGTTCTTC.